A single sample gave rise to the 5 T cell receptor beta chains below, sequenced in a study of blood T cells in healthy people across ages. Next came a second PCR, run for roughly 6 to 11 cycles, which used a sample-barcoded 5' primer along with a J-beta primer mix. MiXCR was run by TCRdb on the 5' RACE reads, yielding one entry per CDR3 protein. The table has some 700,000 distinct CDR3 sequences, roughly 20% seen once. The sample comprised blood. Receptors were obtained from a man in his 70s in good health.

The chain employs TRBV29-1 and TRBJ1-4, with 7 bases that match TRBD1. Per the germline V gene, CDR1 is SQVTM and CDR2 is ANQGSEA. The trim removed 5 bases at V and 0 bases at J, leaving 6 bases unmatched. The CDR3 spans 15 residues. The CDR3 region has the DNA TGCAGCGTTAGGGGACAGACTGCAACTAATGAAAAACTGTTTTTT. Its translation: CSVRGQTATNEKLFF.

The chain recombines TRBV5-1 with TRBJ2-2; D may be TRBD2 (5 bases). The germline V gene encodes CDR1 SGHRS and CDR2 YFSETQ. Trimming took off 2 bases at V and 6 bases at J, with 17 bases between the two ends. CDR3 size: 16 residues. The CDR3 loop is CASSFGPERLAGELFF. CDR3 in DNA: TGCGCCAGCAGCTTTGGTCCCGAGCGGCTGGCCGGGGAGCTGTTTTTT.

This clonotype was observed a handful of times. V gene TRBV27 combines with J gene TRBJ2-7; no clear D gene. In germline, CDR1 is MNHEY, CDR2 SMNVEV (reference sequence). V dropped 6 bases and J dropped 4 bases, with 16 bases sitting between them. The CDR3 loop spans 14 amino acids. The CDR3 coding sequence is TGTGCCAGCAGCACCATCGGACGGATTTACGAGCAGTACTTC. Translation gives CASSTIGRIYEQYF.

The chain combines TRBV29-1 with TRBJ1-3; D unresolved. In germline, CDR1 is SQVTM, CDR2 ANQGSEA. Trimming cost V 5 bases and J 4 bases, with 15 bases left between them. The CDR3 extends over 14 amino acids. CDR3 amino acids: CSVSWAGGGNTIYF. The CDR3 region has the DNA TGCAGCGTTTCTTGGGCAGGTGGGGGAAACACCATATATTTT.

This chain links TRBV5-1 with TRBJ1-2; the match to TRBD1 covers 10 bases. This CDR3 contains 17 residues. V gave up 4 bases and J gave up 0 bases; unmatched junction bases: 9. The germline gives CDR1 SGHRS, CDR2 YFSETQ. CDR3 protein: CASSGTGATETNYGYTF. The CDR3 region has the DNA TGCGCCAGCAGCGGGACAGGGGCCACGGAAACTAACTATGGCTACACCTTC.